This TCR beta chain is from a study of Ad26.COV2.S vaccination and SARS-CoV-2 variants. On the study more broadly: Sample donor was a member of the COV1001 Ad26.COV2.S trial arm. General study points: Considerable breadth of spike-specific CD8+ and CD4+ T cell responses has reportedly been documented following vaccination. Those who received vaccine or placebo ended up with similar non-spike TCR breadth.

Regarding this clone: Its target is unknown.

The sample's treatment: roughly 20 received Ad26.COV2.S at low or high dose, single or two shots; about five received placebo; per-sample allocation not given. Sample collection was performed on day 63 after the first vaccine or placebo injection. Using immunoSEQ multiplex PCR, the repertoire was profiled, and TCRdb retains in-frame clones only, with some absent. Of 200,000 to 250,000 clones in the sample, approximately 88% are singletons; the top ten hold 9.5% to 12%. Germline CDR1 GTSNPN, CDR2 SVGIG (reference sequence). V shed 3 bases and J shed 2 bases, with 11 bases lying between them. This CDR3 has 13 amino acids.

The sample here was peripheral blood, taken in a trial of Ad26.COV2.S vaccine versus placebo. This TCR was recovered from a person between 18 and 59 years old who received the Ad26.COV2.S COVID-19 vaccine or a placebo. V usage is TRBV30 and J usage is TRBJ2-7; D may be TRBD1 (6 bases). In DNA form, the CDR3 reads TGTGCCTGGAGGCTCCAGGGGACCTACGAGCAGTACTTC. Translated, it gives CAWRLQGTYEQYF. The full variable domain, its missing parts supplied by reference TRBV30 and TRBJ2-7, is SQTIHQWPATLVQPVGSPLSLECTVEGTSNPNLYWYRQAAGRGLQLLFYSVGIGQISSEVPQNLSASRPQDRQFILSSKKLLLSDSGFYLCAWRLQGTYEQYFGPGTRLTVT.